Presented here are 20 T cell receptor beta chains from one specimen sequenced in a study of shared T cell receptors in the human thymus. The data were produced by immunoSEQ multiplex PCR, yet TCRdb's version contains in-frame clones alone and is incomplete. The data contain 500,000 to 850,000 clones, more than 75% of them seen just once; the ten biggest clones take up roughly 0.0086%. The sample also formed part of further work on human thymus T cells.

The sequencing input was thymocytes. These receptors all come from a boy younger than two with a congenital heart defect.

J is TRBJ1-2 and V is TRBV7-9; D remains ambiguous. This CDR3 comprises 14 residues. The V gene lost 1 base and the J gene lost 3 bases, with 9 bases spanning the gap. In germline, CDR1 is SEHNR, CDR2 FQNEAQ (reference sequence). CDR3 sequence reads: CASSLGSGDYGYTF. The CDR3 DNA follows: TGTGCCAGCAGCTTAGGTTCCGGGGACTATGGCTACACCTTC.

The gene calls are TRBV5-1 and TRBJ2-3, with a weak D call TRBD2 (6 bases). V was trimmed by 1 base and J by 3 bases, leaving 15 bases between them. Germline-derived CDR1 and CDR2 are SGHRS and YFSETQ. This CDR3 is 16 amino acids long. CDR3 region: CASSLLDGRGTDTQYF. CDR3 nucleotide sequence: TGCGCCAGCAGCTTGCTCGACGGGAGAGGAACAGATACGCAGTATTTT.

J is TRBJ2-3 and V is TRBV28, with TRBD2 identical over 7 bases. Losses at the gene ends were 5 bases for V and 0 bases for J; bases not matched to a gene: 11. Germline assignment: CDR1 MDHEN and CDR2 SYDVKM. The CDR3 consists of 17 residues. The DNA of the CDR3 is TGTGCCAGCAGTCCCGGGACTAACAACTCTAGCACAGATACGCAGTATTTT. Translated: CASSPGTNNSSTDTQYF.

The chain has TRBV28 and TRBJ1-2; TRBD1 aligns across 8 bases. The V and J ends lost 5 bases and 7 bases, in that order; junction bases with no gene match: 12. Germline V CDR1 and CDR2: MDHEN, SYDVKM. The CDR3 is 15 amino acids. The CDR3 DNA follows: TGTGCCAGCAGTATCACTGACAGGGGCCCCTTTGGCTACACCTTC. It encodes CASSITDRGPFGYTF.

J is TRBJ2-1 and V is TRBV7-6, with 9 bases aligning to TRBD2. J lost 9 bases, V lost 1 base, and 22 bases had no gene match. The V gene's germline CDR1 is SGHVS and CDR2 FNYEAQ. The CDR3 contains 20 residues. The CDR3 sequence: CASSLGGGAGGEGQRGEQFF. The CDR3 nucleotides are TGTGCCAGCAGCTTAGGGGGTGGCGCGGGAGGGGAGGGACAAAGGGGTGAGCAGTTCTTC.

The rearrangement joins TRBV5-1 to TRBJ2-3; TRBD1 matches 9 bases. The V gene end was trimmed by 0 bases and the J gene end by 4 bases; junction bases not matched to a gene: 3. The CDR3 covers 15 residues. Per germline, CDR1 SGHRS and CDR2 YFSETQ. The CDR3 loop is CASSLGGTGSDTQYF. Written as DNA, the CDR3 is TGCGCCAGCAGCTTGGGGGGGACAGGGTCAGATACGCAGTATTTT.

The chain links TRBV19 to TRBJ2-2; perhaps TRBD1 as D (5 bases). Trimming took 10 bases from V and 5 from J, leaving 5 bases between them. Germline lookup yields CDR1 LNHDA and CDR2 SQIVND (reference sequence). The CDR3 consists of 10 residues. The CDR3 sequence is CATGTGELFF. CDR3 DNA sequence: TGTGCCACAGGGACCGGGGAGCTGTTTTTT. Complete variable domain (other parts from reference TRBV19 and TRBJ2-2): DGGITQSPKYLFRKEGQNVTLSCEQNLNHDAMYWYRQDPGQGLRLIYYSQIVNDFQKGDIAEGYSVSREKKESFPLTVTSAQKNPTAFYLCATGTGELFFGEGSRLTVL.

This clone was observed a handful of times. This rearrangement joins TRBV16 to TRBJ1-6, with D tentatively TRBD1 (6 bases). Germline CDR1 is KGHSY and CDR2 is FQNENV. The CDR3 runs 17 residues. Between the trimmed V and J ends, which lost 4 bases and 0 bases, there was a span of 13 bases. The CDR3 is CASSRVTGSSYNSPLHF. The CDR3 bases are TGTGCCAGCAGCCGAGTAACAGGGAGCTCCTATAATTCACCCCTCCACTTT.

The rearrangement links TRBV30 to TRBJ2-7, with unresolved D. V gave up 0 bases and J gave up 2 bases, with 14 bases separating them. Germline loops: CDR1 GTSNPN, CDR2 SVGIG (reference sequence). This CDR3 is built from 15 residues. The chain's CDR3 is CAWSVMAGQTYEQYF. The CDR3 DNA reads as TGTGCCTGGAGTGTAATGGCAGGTCAAACCTACGAGCAGTACTTC.

The chain uses TRBV4-3 and TRBJ1-1; D gene ambiguous. Germline V CDR1 and CDR2: LGHNA, YSLEER. The CDR3 contains 16 residues. V dropped 3 bases and J dropped 4 bases, with 18 bases sitting between them. CDR3 nucleotides: TGCGCCAGCAGCCATGCCTCCATAGAAAACAGCACTGAAGCTTTCTTT. Encoded protein: CASSHASIENSTEAFF.

The chain employs TRBV4-1 and TRBJ2-1; perhaps TRBD2 as D (5 bases). From germline, CDR1 is MGHRA and CDR2 YSYEKL. V lost 0 bases and J 3 bases, leaving 15 bases between the germline ends. The CDR3 extends over 17 amino acids. CDR3 nucleotides: TGCGCCAGCAGCCAAGAGATTGGTCTAGCTCGCTACAATGAGCAGTTCTTC. Encoded protein: CASSQEIGLARYNEQFF.

This chain joins TRBV5-5 and TRBJ2-7; possible D gene TRBD2, 7 bases. Germline V CDR1 and CDR2: SGHKS, YYEKEE (reference sequence). This CDR3 is built from 14 residues. Between the trimmed V and J ends, which lost 0 bases and 7 bases, there was a span of 14 bases. This chain's CDR3 is CASSLVGGAVEQYF. The CDR3 bases are TGTGCCAGCAGCTTGGTAGGGGGGGCCGTAGAGCAGTACTTC.

In DNA form, the CDR3 reads TGTGCCAGTAGTATAGATCACGAGGTAGTTTCGACGAAGCTTGAAGCTTTCTTT. Encoded protein: CASSIDHEVVSTKLEAFF. The V and J genes are TRBV19 and TRBJ1-1; D is undetermined. Germline CDR1 and CDR2: LNHDA and SQIVND (reference sequence). V lost 0 bases, J lost 7 bases, and 24 bases lay in between. The CDR3 totals 18 residues.

J is TRBJ1-3 and V is TRBV4-3; D remains ambiguous. Germline CDR1 LGHNA, CDR2 YSLEER. The V gene lost 4 bases and the J gene lost 0 bases, with 13 bases spanning the gap. The CDR3 consists of 16 residues. This CDR3 reads CASSPTPGSSGNTIYF. The CDR3 bases are TGCGCCAGCAGCCCCACCCCTGGGAGCTCTGGAAACACCATATATTTT.

The chain is built from TRBV7-6 and TRBJ2-5; D ambiguous. CDR1 is SGHVS and CDR2 is FNYEAQ in the germline V gene. This CDR3 spans 16 amino acids. The germline V and J ends were trimmed by 4 bases and 5 bases, with 20 bases remaining between them. CDR3 residues: CASSSPNGGIGETQYF. The CDR3 DNA follows: TGTGCCAGCAGCTCACCCAACGGCGGTATAGGTGAGACCCAGTACTTC.

In its sample, this clone was seen a few times. This chain joins TRBV7-8 and TRBJ1-2; D not certain. The germline V and J ends were trimmed by 1 base and 5 bases, with 5 bases remaining between them. There are 12 residues in the CDR3. Germline CDR1 SGHVS, CDR2 FQNEAQ. The CDR3 loop is CASSLDRYGYTF. CDR3 DNA: TGTGCCAGCAGCTTAGACAGATATGGCTACACCTTC.

The V and J genes are TRBV9 and TRBJ2-2; D gene uncertain. Trimming stripped 1 base from V and 2 bases from J, with 9 bases between. The CDR3 contains 15 residues. From germline, CDR1 is SGDLS and CDR2 YYNGEE. CDR3 bases: TGTGCCAGCAGCGTACAGGTGTTCAACACCGGGGAGCTGTTTTTT. Its translation is CASSVQVFNTGELFF.

This clone appeared once. The gene calls are TRBV29-1 and TRBJ2-7, with 12 bases matching TRBD2. Trimming took 2 bases from V and 9 from J; bases not matched to a gene: 8. The CDR3 extends over 14 amino acids. Looked up from germline, CDR1 is SQVTM and CDR2 is ANQGSEA. The CDR3 is CSVEPLAGGPMQYF. In DNA, the CDR3 is TGCAGCGTTGAACCTCTAGCGGGAGGGCCCATGCAGTACTTC.

J is TRBJ2-7 and V is TRBV4-1, with D tentatively TRBD2 (5 bases). The CDR3 extends over 15 amino acids. V was clipped by 0 bases and J by 2 bases, with 11 bases between them. CDR1 and CDR2 from the germline V gene are MGHRA and YSYEKL. The DNA of the CDR3 is TGCGCCAGCAGCCAAGAGTCGGGATCCACCTACGAGCAGTACTTC. Translation gives CASSQESGSTYEQYF.

This clone was observed a few times. The chain has TRBV19 and TRBJ1-1, with D unresolved. The length of the CDR3 is 16 residues. V shed 5 bases and J shed 7 bases, with 23 bases lying between them. Germline V CDR1 and CDR2: LNHDA, SQIVND (reference sequence). The CDR3 protein is CASSFLGSRRENEAFF. The DNA of the CDR3 is TGTGCCAGTAGTTTCCTGGGGAGCAGAAGGGAGAATGAAGCTTTCTTT.